The rows below give T cell receptor beta chains drawn from one sample of a study of T-cell reconstitution after alpha-beta-depleted transplantation in children. TCRdb passed the PCR reads through MiXCR, listing each CDR3 protein once. This table holds about 440,000 distinct CDR3 sequences, over 40% found once. Sequencing used PBMCs, obtained before TCRalphabeta/CD19-depleted stem cell transplant. These receptors were obtained from a girl between 2 and 10 years old with aplastic anemia, due to receive a stem cell transplant. Both conserved end residues are part of each CDR3. The D gene is left open where the match is weak. A row's size may be missing; if present it is once, few, many or a size class.

TRBV20-1	many	TRBJ2-1	NA	TGCAGCGCGGACACCCGCTCCTACAATGAGCAGTTCTTC	CSADTRSYNEQFF
TRBV7-8	NA	TRBJ2-7	NA	TGTGCCAGCAGCTTAGCCGCCAGAAAGATCCACGAGCAGTACTTC	CASSLAARKIHEQYF
TRBV7-2	few	TRBJ2-5	TRBD1	TGTGCCGGCAGACAGGGAGAGACCCAGTACTTC	CAGRQGETQYF
TRBV20-1	NA	TRBJ2-1	NA	TGCAGTTCCCTCGGGACGAATGAGCAGTTCTTC	CSSLGTNEQFF
TRBV3-1	few	TRBJ1-6	NA	TGTGCCTGCTCCCGGAGATTCCCCATCGGCCGGGAGGGGAATTCACCCCTCCACTTT	CACSRRFPIGREGNSPLHF
TRBV20-1	NA	TRBJ1-1	TRBD1	TGCAGTGCGGGACAGGGTGGCACTGAAGCTTTCTTT	CSAGQGGTEAFF
TRBV20-1	NA	TRBJ2-3	NA	TGCAGTGCTAGAGTCGGGTGGGGTCCAGATACGCAGTATTTT	CSARVGWGPDTQYF
TRBV20-1	NA	TRBJ1-2	NA	TGCAGTGCTAGTAGTCCGACAGGAACCGACTATGGCTACACCTTC	CSASSPTGTDYGYTF
TRBV5-1	NA	TRBJ2-1	NA	TGCGCCAGCCAACAGGGAGATGAGCAGTTCTTC	CASQQGDEQFF
TRBV7-6	many	TRBJ1-2	TRBD1	TGTGCCAGCAGCCCCGGGACAGGAAATGGCTACACCTTC	CASSPGTGNGYTF
TRBV5-1	NA	TRBJ2-2	TRBD1	TGCGCCAGCAGCTTGAGAGATACCGGGACAGAGACCGGGGAGCTGTTTTTT	CASSLRDTGTETGELFF
TRBV20-1	NA	TRBJ1-1	NA	TGCAGTGCTAGAGAGGTGACCAAAATCACTGAAGCTTTCTTT	CSAREVTKITEAFF
TRBV5-4	NA	TRBJ2-5	TRBD2	TGTGCCAGCTTTTACCCCGGGGGGGAGACCCAGTACTTC	CASFYPGGETQYF
TRBV7-6	NA	TRBJ1-1	NA	TGTGCCAGCAGCTCATCCATGAACACTGAAGCTTTCTTT	CASSSSMNTEAFF
TRBV5-1	NA	TRBJ2-5	NA	TGCGCCAGCACGGGGAGCGAGCAAGAGACCCAGTACTTC	CASTGSEQETQYF
TRBV20-1	few	TRBJ1-2	NA	TGCAGTGCTAGAGATCGCGGCAGGACGACCCAGTATGGCTACACCTTC	CSARDRGRTTQYGYTF
TRBV7-2	few	TRBJ2-3	NA	TGTGCCAGCAGCACTCGAACTTACGGGAGACCGGGTGATACGCAGTATTTT	CASSTRTYGRPGDTQYF
TRBV5-7	NA	TRBJ2-2	TRBD2	TGTGCCAGCAGCTTGGTCAGCGGGAGACCTAACACCGGGGAGCTGTTTTTT	CASSLVSGRPNTGELFF
TRBV5-1	many	TRBJ2-3	NA	TGCGCCAGCAGCTTGGTGTGGGGGACGGGCACAGATACGCAGTATTTT	CASSLVWGTGTDTQYF
TRBV6-1	NA	TRBJ1-5	NA	TGTGCCAGCAGTACCGCAGGGGCAGGTCAGCCCCAGCATTTT	CASSTAGAGQPQHF
TRBV12-3/TRBV12-4	few	TRBJ2-7	NA	TGTGCCAGCAGTTTATTGTATAGCTACGAGCAGTACTTC	CASSLLYSYEQYF
TRBV7-9	many	TRBJ1-2	NA	TGTGCCAGCAGCTTAGCAGGCTTAGGTGGCTACACCTTC	CASSLAGLGGYTF
TRBV20-1	few	TRBJ2-3	NA	TGCAGTGCTCTCGGCAGCACAGATACGCAGTATTTT	CSALGSTDTQYF
TRBV2	NA	TRBJ2-1	TRBD1	TGTGCCAGCAGTGCGGGACAGGGAACTGAGCAGTTCTTC	CASSAGQGTEQFF
TRBV12-3/TRBV12-4	NA	TRBJ1-1	NA	TGTGCCAGCAGTTTAAATGGGTTGAACACTGAAGCTTTCTTT	CASSLNGLNTEAFF
TRBV20-1	NA	TRBJ1-4	NA	TGCAGTGCTAGAGCGGTCCTAGGGGGTGAAAAACTGTTTTTT	CSARAVLGGEKLFF
TRBV7-9	NA	TRBJ2-5	NA	TGTGCCAGCAGTTCGGGGCGGAGGGGGACCCAGTACTTC	CASSSGRRGTQYF
TRBV7-2	NA	TRBJ2-1	NA	TGTGCCAGCAGCCCCAGCGTGGACAGCCACAATGAGCAGTTCTTC	CASSPSVDSHNEQFF
TRBV12-3/TRBV12-4	many	TRBJ1-1	NA	TGTGCCAGCAGTTTAATGCCCGTTGAAGCTTTCTTT	CASSLMPVEAFF
TRBV20-1	NA	TRBJ2-5	NA	TGCAGTGCTCACGGAGGGCCCGGGACCCAGTACTTC	CSAHGGPGTQYF
TRBV4-1	once	TRBJ1-1	TRBD1	TGCGCCAGCAGCCGGAATTTGGGACAGCTGGAGTCTGGTCCTGAAGCTTTCTTT	CASSRNLGQLESGPEAFF
TRBV24-1	few	TRBJ2-5	TRBD1	TGTGCCACCGGGGACAGGGCCATAGGGGAGACCCAGTACTTC	CATGDRAIGETQYF
TRBV4-2	many	TRBJ2-1	TRBD2	TGTGCCAGCAGCCAAGAAGGGACTAGCGGGAGGTTGGCGGAATTACATGAGCAGTTCTTC	CASSQEGTSGRLAELHEQFF
TRBV10-1	NA	TRBJ2-7	TRBD1	TGCGCCAGACCTATCCGGGACAGGTTTCTTTACGAGCAGTACTTC	CARPIRDRFLYEQYF
TRBV7-2	NA	TRBJ2-7	NA	TGTGCCAGCAGCTTCTTAGGCGGCGGAGGGAGCTCCTACGAGCAGTACTTC	CASSFLGGGGSSYEQYF
TRBV5-1	once	TRBJ2-1	NA	TGCGCCAGCAGCTTGGTGGCGGTAAGCTCCTACAATGAGCAGTTCTTC	CASSLVAVSSYNEQFF
TRBV29-1	few	TRBJ2-3	TRBD1	TGCAGCGTTGAAGGGCAGGGGGCCCGCACAGATACGCAGTATTTT	CSVEGQGARTDTQYF
TRBV5-1	once	TRBJ2-7	NA	TGCGCCTCAGCTCCGGGACTCGCCTACGAGCAGTACTTC	CASAPGLAYEQYF
TRBV3-1	few	TRBJ2-1	NA	TGTGCCAGCAGCCCAGCTCAGGGGAACAATGAGCAGTTCTTC	CASSPAQGNNEQFF
TRBV7-9	NA	TRBJ2-7	NA	TGTGCCAGCAGCTCCTTTTTTTACGAGCAGTACTTC	CASSSFFYEQYF
TRBV12-3/TRBV12-4	NA	TRBJ1-5	NA	TGTGCCAGCAGTTTGGGGGGGATTGGAAGCAATCAGCCCCAGCATTTT	CASSLGGIGSNQPQHF
TRBV20-1	NA	TRBJ2-3	TRBD2	TGCAGTGCTAGAGCTGGCGGGAGGGGCACAGATACGCAGTATTTT	CSARAGGRGTDTQYF
TRBV6-5	NA	TRBJ1-1	NA	TGTGCCAGCAGTTTCTGGGGGCAGGAGGCTTTCTTT	CASSFWGQEAFF
TRBV9	few	TRBJ2-5	TRBD2	TGTGCCAGCAGCGTAGTAGGGACTAGCGGGAGCGGGGAGACCCAGTACTTC	CASSVVGTSGSGETQYF
TRBV6-5	few	TRBJ2-7	NA	TGTGCCAGCAGTTACTCGATGAGGCTAGAGCGGAGCCCCTACGAGCAGTACTTC	CASSYSMRLERSPYEQYF
TRBV27	few	TRBJ2-2	TRBD2	TGTGCCAGCAGTCAGACTAGCGGGAGTCCCGGGGAGCTGTTTTTT	CASSQTSGSPGELFF
TRBV5-1	many	TRBJ2-1	TRBD2	TGCGCCAGCAGCCCTTCACTTCGACTAGCGGGAACCTACAATGAGCAGTTCTTC	CASSPSLRLAGTYNEQFF
TRBV5-1	NA	TRBJ2-7	NA	TGCGCCAGCAGCTTGGCCTCAGGGAGGTACGAGCAGTACTTC	CASSLASGRYEQYF
TRBV20-1	NA	TRBJ2-7	NA	TGCAGTGCTAGAATCCTAGAGACCTACGAGCAGTACTTC	CSARILETYEQYF
TRBV18	NA	TRBJ2-2	NA	TGTGCCAGCTCACCATTGGGGGGACAGCCGAGCACCGGGGAGCTGTTTTTT	CASSPLGGQPSTGELFF